The next 3 T cell receptor beta chains were all read from a single sample in a study of T cells in Graves' hyperthyroidism and ophthalmopathy. It was RNA transcripts that yielded the amplified TCR beta CDR3 regions. HTBI primers were employed in a first-round RT-PCR of the TCR CDR3. TCRdb independently ran MiXCR on the multiplex PCR reads; one entry per CDR3 protein. The repertoire holds a few hundred thousand distinct CDR3 sequences, with approximately 20% as singletons. The sample was blood. The source is a man aged 40-55 years with Graves' hyperthyroidism.

The CDR3 DNA reads TGTGCCAGCAGTTACTCGAAAGTCACAATCATTGACGAGCAGTACTTC. This translates into CASSYSKVTIIDEQYF. This chain links TRBV6-2 or TRBV6-3 with TRBJ2-7; no firm D call. Trimming cost V 0 bases and J 5 bases, with 17 bases left between them. Germline CDR1 MNHEY, CDR2 SVGEGT. This CDR3 is 16 amino acids long.

This chain connects TRBV6-1 to TRBJ2-2; D might be TRBD1 (6 bases). CDR1 is MNHNS and CDR2 is SASEGT in the germline V gene. Deletions cut 11 bases from V and 3 bases from J, with 10 bases between. The CDR3 length is 12 residues. CDR3 sequence (DNA): TGTGCCTTCCAGGGGTACACCGGGGAGCTGTTTTTT. Its translation: CAFQGYTGELFF.

This clonotype was seen more than once but under ten times. At one of its ends the junction is not consistent with the germline gene, which may arise from a read error. The rearrangement joins TRBV2 to TRBJ2-7, with unresolved D. The CDR3 contains 12 residues. Germline V lookup: CDR1 SNHLY, CDR2 FYNNEI. The CDR3 DNA is TGTGTCAGCAGCCGTGGCTCCTACGAGCAGTACTTC. The encoded protein is CVSSRGSYEQYF.